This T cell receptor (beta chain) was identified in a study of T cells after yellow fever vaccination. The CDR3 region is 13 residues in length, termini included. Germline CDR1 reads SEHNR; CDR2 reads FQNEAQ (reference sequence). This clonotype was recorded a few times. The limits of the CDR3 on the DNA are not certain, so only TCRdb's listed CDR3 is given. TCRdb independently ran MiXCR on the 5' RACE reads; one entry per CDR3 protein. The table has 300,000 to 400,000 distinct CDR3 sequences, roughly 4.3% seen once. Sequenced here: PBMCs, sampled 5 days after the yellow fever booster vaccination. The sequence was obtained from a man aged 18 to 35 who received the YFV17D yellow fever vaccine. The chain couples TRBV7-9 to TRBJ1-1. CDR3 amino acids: CASSFGSGTEAFF.